This TCR beta chain was observed in a study of OX40 agonist ivuxolimab in advanced cancers. For the study at large: Patients enrolled in dose escalation were diagnosed with hepatocellular carcinoma, melanoma, renal cell or head and neck cancer. Study-wide findings and caveats: The mean number of expanded clones was higher in CD8+ T cells than in CD4+.

Produced via immunoSEQ multiplex PCR; TCRdb's table is partial and in-frame only. In the table there are some 99,000 clones, roughly 94% of which are singletons. This CDR3 comprises 15 residues. V lost 4 bases and J lost 2, with 12 bases in between. Germline V gene lookup returns CDR1 MNHNS and CDR2 SASEGT. A remark on this clone: Its cognate antigen is unknown.

Collection of blood occurred at baseline, at cycle 4 day 1, and at cycle 7 day 1. The receptor was isolated from an adult with an advanced solid tumor such as melanoma, head and neck, liver or kidney cancer. The starting material was CD4+ or CD8+ T cells sorted from blood, obtained in a trial of the OX40 agonist ivuxolimab. V gene TRBV6-1 combines with J gene TRBJ1-5, with D possibly matching TRBD1 (5 bases). The CDR3 DNA is TGTGCCAGCAGTGTTGGGGGGGTAGGCAATCAGCCCCAGCATTTT. Translation: CASSVGGVGNQPQHF.